This TCR beta chain was retrieved from a study of T cells in Graves' hyperthyroidism and ophthalmopathy. The study, taken as a whole, reports: Expanded thyroid clonotypes (above 0.001) were mostly also found in blood.

Germline-derived CDR1 and CDR2 are MNHEY and SVGEGT. The CDR3 totals 14 residues. Trimming cost V 7 bases and J 2 bases; bases outside gene matches: 5. About this clonotype itself: What it recognizes is unknown.

Patients aged 18 to 65 had newly diagnosed hyperthyroidism that had lasted under 2 months. TCR beta CDR3 region amplification was performed from RNA transcripts. With the HTBI primer set, the TCR CDR3 went through a first round of RT-PCR. TCRdb recomputed calls from the multiplex PCR reads with MiXCR, one row per CDR3 protein. The repertoire includes about 680,000 distinct CDR3 sequences, roughly a third of them detected once, and roughly 31% sits in the top ten. This receptor was identified in a woman aged 40 to 50 with Graves' hyperthyroidism. J is TRBJ2-5 and V is TRBV6-2 or TRBV6-3, with 9 bases aligning to TRBD2. The sequencing input was blood. The CDR3 DNA reads TGTGCCAGCAAGGGCGGGGGGGTACAAGAGACCCAGTACTTC. It encodes CASKGGGVQETQYF.